The 2 T cell receptor beta chains below were found in one sample sequenced in a study of T cells in Graves' hyperthyroidism and ophthalmopathy. RNA transcripts were the template for amplifying TCR beta CDR3 regions. RT-PCR in the first round (using the HTBI primer set) targeted the TCR CDR3. TCRdb re-analysed the multiplex PCR reads in MiXCR, keeping a single row per CDR3 protein. The sample carries approximately 370,000 distinct CDR3 sequences, approximately 18% recorded once. Sequenced sample: blood. The receptors stem from a woman aged 25 to 45 with Graves' hyperthyroidism that later progressed to Graves' ophthalmopathy.

This clonotype was counted only a few times. This sequence may be a read error, since a much larger clone differs from it by one base. This chain links TRBV7-9 with TRBJ2-5, with 7 bases matching TRBD1. CDR1 and CDR2 from the germline V gene are SEHNR and FQNEAQ (reference sequence). The J segment lost 0 bases and the V segment lost 6 bases, leaving 1 base of the junction unmatched. CDR3 length equals 13 residues. The CDR3 bases are TGTGCCAGCAGGGGGACAGACCAAGAGACCCAGTACTTC. Protein product: CASRGTDQETQYF.

This clonotype was counted at least ten times. The chain combines TRBV6-2 or TRBV6-3 with TRBJ2-5; D unresolved. The germline gives CDR1 MNHEY, CDR2 SVGEGT. CDR3 size: 11 residues. The V gene lost 6 bases and the J gene lost 5 bases, with 7 bases spanning the gap. Here the CDR3 DNA reads TGTGCCAGCAGAGAGGTTGAGACCCAGTACTTC. Translation gives CASREVETQYF.